The 3 T cell receptor beta chains below were found in one sample sequenced in a study of shared clonotypes between healthy human individuals. Produced via immunoSEQ multiplex PCR; TCRdb's table is partial and in-frame only. The repertoire consists of some 1,600,000 clones, with approximately 98% occurring once and the leading ten covering roughly 0.45%. Source material: naive CD4+ T cells sorted from blood. Subset given: CD45RA+ positively selected. The receptors were gathered from a young man in good health.

The chain recombines TRBV19 with TRBJ2-2; D is unclear. Germline V CDR1 and CDR2: LNHDA, SQIVND (reference sequence). CDR3 length: 15 residues. Trimming shortened V by 3 bases and J by 2 bases, and 10 bases separated the two germline ends. CDR3 in DNA: TGTGCCAGTAGTATTCTCCGTCCCAACACCGGGGAGCTGTTTTTT. Residues: CASSILRPNTGELFF.

V usage is TRBV4-3 and J usage is TRBJ2-1, with D uncertain. V lost 1 base and J lost 9, with 10 bases in between. Germline V gene sequence: CDR1 LGHNA, CDR2 YSLEER. CDR3 size: 13 residues. In nucleotides, the CDR3 is TGCGCCAGCAGCCAAGCCCCCGTGGCTGAGCAGTTCTTC. Protein: CASSQAPVAEQFF.

The rearrangement uses TRBV28 and TRBJ2-7; D not resolved. From germline, CDR1 is MDHEN and CDR2 SYDVKM. The CDR3 extends over 13 amino acids. Trimming took 5 bases from V and 3 from J, leaving 11 bases between them. The CDR3 here is CASSRPTLYEQYF. The CDR3 coding sequence is TGTGCCAGCAGTCGGCCCACTCTCTACGAGCAGTACTTC.